The 19 T cell receptor beta chains reported below all come from one sample, sequenced in a study of technical replicates of blood from a handful of donors. The protocol was immunoSEQ multiplex PCR, while the TCRdb copy is restricted to in-frame clones and leaves out a portion. The table shows 15,000 to 18,000 clones, with around 84% occurring only once. The sequencing sample was made of PBMCs. The source is a human donor in good health.

This clone was detected only once. The gene calls are TRBV28 and TRBJ1-5; TRBD1 matches 11 bases. V was clipped by 6 bases and J by 8 bases; unmatched bases: 15. The CDR3 has 17 amino acids. CDR1 MDHEN and CDR2 SYDVKM come from the germline V gene. This CDR3 reads CASRPFGTRDRGEPQHF. CDR3 in DNA: TGTGCCAGCAGACCCTTTGGAACCCGGGACAGGGGGGAGCCCCAGCATTTT.

This sequence joins TRBV5-6 and TRBJ2-1; D is perhaps TRBD1 (6 bases). Trimming pared 0 bases from V and 5 bases from J, leaving 21 bases between. This CDR3 region has 18 residues. Germline values: CDR1 SGHDT, CDR2 YYEEEE. CDR3 bases: TGTGCCAGCAGCTTGGCCAAGGATCAGGGGATGAGGAACAATGAGCAGTTCTTC. Translation: CASSLAKDQGMRNNEQFF. The full variable domain, its missing parts supplied by reference TRBV5-6 and TRBJ2-1, is DAGVTQSPTHLIKTRGQQVTLRCSPKSGHDTVSWYQQALGQGPQFIFQYYEEEERQRGNFPDRFSGHQFPNYSSELNVNALLLGDSALYLCASSLAKDQGMRNNEQFFGPGTRLTVL.

This clone was counted only a few times. The chain has TRBV5-1 and TRBJ2-2; 9 nucleotides match TRBD2. The CDR3 spans 16 residues. CDR1 and CDR2 from the germline V gene are SGHRS and YFSETQ. V gave up 4 bases and J gave up 7 bases; unmatched junction bases: 11. The CDR3, as DNA: TGCGCCAGCAGCCATATAGCGGGAGAGGGTAACGGGGAGCTGTTTTTT. Its protein product is CASSHIAGEGNGELFF.

J is TRBJ1-2 and V is TRBV14; 8 nucleotides align to TRBD1. Germline CDR1 SGHDN, CDR2 FVKESK. This CDR3 has 13 residues. The V gene end was trimmed by 7 bases and the J gene end by 3 bases; junction bases not matched to a gene: 4. CDR3 amino acids: CASTRDRYYGYTF. The CDR3, as DNA: TGTGCCAGCACCAGGGACAGGTACTATGGCTACACCTTC.

The rearrangement joins TRBV6-1 to TRBJ1-1; no reliable D call. The CDR3 extends over 13 amino acids. The V end lost 2 bases, the J end lost 1 base, and 5 bases lay between the germline ends. Germline lookup yields CDR1 MNHNS and CDR2 SASEGT. The CDR3 sequence is CASSESENTEAFF. The CDR3 nucleotides are TGTGCCAGCAGTGAATCAGAGAACACTGAAGCTTTCTTT.

This clone appeared once. This chain joins TRBV7-9 and TRBJ2-3; possibly TRBD2 for D (6 bases). CDR1 SEHNR and CDR2 FQNEAQ come from the germline V gene (reference sequence). This CDR3 contains 14 residues. Between the trimmed V and J ends, which lost 1 base and 4 bases, there was a span of 9 bases. For the CDR3, the DNA is TGTGCCAGCAGCTTAGTGGGCGGGGCAGATACGCAGTATTTT. Translated, it gives CASSLVGGADTQYF.

The chain has TRBV2 and TRBJ2-7, with TRBD1 identical over 11 bases. The CDR3 has 14 amino acids. Germline trimming cut 6 bases from V and 4 bases from J; bases unmatched to any gene: 5. Germline V gives CDR1 SNHLY, CDR2 FYNNEI. CDR3 DNA sequence: TGTGCCAGCAGGGCGGACAGGGGGCGGTACGAGCAGTACTTC. This translates into CASRADRGRYEQYF. The full variable domain, in which reference TRBV2 and TRBJ2-7 provide the parts outside the CDR3, is EPEVTQTPSHQVTQMGQEVILRCVPISNHLYFYWYRQILGQKVEFLVSFYNNEISEKSEIFDDQFSVERPDGSNFTLKIRSTKLEDSAMYFCASRADRGRYEQYFGPGTRLTVT.

The genes are TRBV15 and TRBJ1-2, with TRBD1 identical over 10 bases. Germline loops: CDR1 LNHNV, CDR2 YYDKDF (reference sequence). V was pared by 1 base and J by 7 bases, with 3 bases of the junction left unmatched. This CDR3 has 14 residues. The CDR3 sequence is CATSRGQGAGGYTF. DNA of the CDR3: TGTGCCACCAGCAGAGGACAGGGGGCAGGTGGCTACACCTTC.

This sequence joins TRBV7-3 and TRBJ1-5, with D possibly TRBD1 on 6 matching bases. Germline CDR1 SGHTA, CDR2 FQGTGA. This CDR3 is built from 14 residues. V was clipped by 2 bases and J by 6 bases, with 11 bases between them. The chain's CDR3 is CASSLWGRGQPQHF. DNA of the CDR3: TGTGCCAGCAGCTTATGGGGGCGAGGTCAGCCCCAGCATTTT.

This clone was seen a few times. The gene calls are TRBV11-2 and TRBJ2-1; 7 bases are a match to TRBD2. This CDR3 has 14 amino acids. The V gene end was trimmed by 3 bases and the J gene end by 8 bases; junction bases not matched to a gene: 7. Germline lookup yields CDR1 SGHAT and CDR2 FQNNGV. This CDR3 reads CASSFGGGPDEQFF. The DNA of the CDR3 is TGTGCCAGCAGCTTTGGGGGAGGGCCCGATGAGCAGTTCTTC.

V is TRBV5-6 and J is TRBJ2-5, with 8 bases lining up with TRBD1. This CDR3 is built from 14 residues. The V gene end was trimmed by 3 bases and the J gene end by 3 bases; junction bases not matched to a gene: 4. From germline, CDR1 is SGHDT and CDR2 YYEEEE. In nucleotides, the CDR3 is TGTGCCAGCAGCTCGCAACAGGGGGAAGAGACCCAGTACTTC. Its protein is CASSSQQGEETQYF.

The genes are TRBV7-2 and TRBJ2-3, with 7 bases aligning to TRBD2. J was trimmed by 2 bases and V by 11 bases; bases with no gene match: 7. This CDR3 is 13 amino acids long. Germline loops: CDR1 SGHTA, CDR2 FQGNSA. The CDR3 DNA reads as TGTGCCGGGGGGGACTACCTCACAGATACGCAGTATTTT. Protein product: CAGGDYLTDTQYF. Together with reference TRBV7-2 and TRBJ2-3, the CDR3 gives the full variable domain: GAGVSQSPSNKVTEKGKDVELRCDPISGHTALYWYRQSLGQGLEFLIYFQGNSAPDKSGLPSDRFSAERTGGSVSTLTIQRTQQEDSAVYLCAGGDYLTDTQYFGPGTRLTVL.

This chain connects TRBV27 to TRBJ2-1; 13 bases fit TRBD2. Unmatched junction bases numbered 8, after V lost 5 bases and J lost 1 base. Germline lookup yields CDR1 MNHEY and CDR2 SMNVEV (reference sequence). The CDR3 runs 18 residues. This CDR3 reads CASSPGTSGTVSYNEQFF. The CDR3 DNA follows: TGTGCCAGCAGTCCCGGGACTAGCGGGACCGTATCCTACAATGAGCAGTTCTTC.

V usage is TRBV7-2 and J usage is TRBJ2-3, with D uncertain. Germline loops: CDR1 SGHTA, CDR2 FQGNSA. Trimming removed 4 bases at V and 4 bases at J, with 3 bases between. CDR3 length: 11 amino acids. Here the CDR3 DNA reads TGTGCCAGCAGCTCAGCAGATACGCAGTATTTT. It specifies CASSSADTQYF.

The V gene is TRBV5-1, the J gene TRBJ2-1, with D unclear. Trimming removed 2 bases at V and 8 bases at J, with 8 bases between. The CDR3 contains 12 residues. Germline V lookup: CDR1 SGHRS, CDR2 YFSETQ. CDR3 nucleotides: TGCGCCAGCAGCTTAAACCGCGATGAGCAGTTCTTC. Its protein product is CASSLNRDEQFF.

J is TRBJ2-7 and V is TRBV11-2, with 12 positions matching TRBD1. Germline V gives CDR1 SGHAT, CDR2 FQNNGV. The J segment lost 6 bases and the V segment lost 3 bases, leaving 6 bases of the junction unmatched. This CDR3 is built from 15 residues. This CDR3 reads CASSLSGTGGGEQYF. CDR3 bases: TGTGCCAGCAGCTTGTCCGGGACAGGGGGCGGCGAGCAGTACTTC. The entire variable domain, with the rest obtained from reference TRBV11-2 and TRBJ2-7, is as follows: EAGVAQSPRYKIIEKRQSVAFWCNPISGHATLYWYQQILGQGPKLLIQFQNNGVVDDSQLPKDRFSAERLKGVDSTLKIQPAKLEDSAVYLCASSLSGTGGGEQYFGPGTRLTVT.

V usage is TRBV5-1 and J usage is TRBJ2-5; D might be TRBD1 (7 bases). V dropped 4 bases and J dropped 7 bases, with 20 bases sitting between them. The CDR3 totals 15 residues. CDR1 SGHRS and CDR2 YFSETQ come from the germline V gene. CDR3 nucleotides: TGCGCCAGCAGCCCACTGGGGACAGAGGGAGGGACCCAGTACTTC. Translating gives CASSPLGTEGGTQYF.

The J gene is TRBJ2-2, the V gene TRBV6-5; 12 bases match TRBD2. V was pared by 0 bases and J by 7 bases, with 0 bases of the junction left unmatched. In germline, CDR1 is MNHEY, CDR2 SVGAGI. The CDR3 contains 15 residues. The CDR3 region has the DNA TGTGCCAGCAGTTACTCGACTAGCGGGAGCGGGGAGCTGTTTTTT. Translating it yields CASSYSTSGSGELFF.

V usage is TRBV5-1 and J usage is TRBJ2-2, with D perhaps TRBD1 (5 bases). This CDR3 is 16 amino acids long. Looked up from germline, CDR1 is SGHRS and CDR2 is YFSETQ. Trimming removed 3 bases at V and 0 bases at J, with 12 bases between. The CDR3 sequence is CASSSRAAANTGELFF. The DNA for the CDR3 is TGCGCCAGCAGCTCCAGGGCGGCTGCGAACACCGGGGAGCTGTTTTTT.